This TCR beta chain was identified during a study of blood T cells in healthy people across ages. Extraction of total RNA produced a minimum of 5 micrograms from each sample. Study-wide results and limits: TCR beta diversity, measured per million T cells, fell in a roughly linear way with age.

For the second PCR, which ran for roughly 7 to 11 cycles, a sample-barcoded 5' primer and a J-beta primer mix were used. TCRdb reanalysed the 5' RACE reads using MiXCR and keeps one entry per CDR3 protein. The profile shows 630,000 or so distinct CDR3 sequences, roughly 31% of them singletons. Concerning this clonotype itself: Its antigen is still unknown.

Deletions cut 5 bases from V and 4 bases from J, with 10 bases between. This CDR3 is built from 13 residues. CDR1 and CDR2 from the germline V gene are SGHTA and FQGNSA. The chain is built from TRBV7-2 and TRBJ2-3; D gene uncertain. This sequence was found in a woman of 80 years or more in good health. Sequences were obtained from blood. The CDR3 DNA follows: TGTGCCAGCAGCGTAGGACCGTCAGATACGCAGTATTTT. Translation: CASSVGPSDTQYF.